This note documents a single TCR beta chain sequence. Other DNA sequences in the sample encode the same CDR3. This record comes from a study of control samples from healthy donors and cancer patients. Using immunoSEQ multiplex PCR, the repertoire was profiled, and TCRdb retains in-frame clones only, with some absent. The table records about 92,000 clones, about four fifths of them present only once. Trimming stripped 2 bases from V and 3 bases from J, with 5 bases between. Germline CDR1 MNHEY, CDR2 SVGEGT. The CDR3 runs to 12 residues. V is TRBV6-2 or TRBV6-3 and J is TRBJ2-7; D gene unclear. The sample comprised blood. This TCR derives from a woman aged 60-75 years in good health. CDR3 loop: CASSYGIYEQYF. CDR3 coding DNA: TGTGCCAGCAGTTACGGAATCTACGAGCAGTACTTC.